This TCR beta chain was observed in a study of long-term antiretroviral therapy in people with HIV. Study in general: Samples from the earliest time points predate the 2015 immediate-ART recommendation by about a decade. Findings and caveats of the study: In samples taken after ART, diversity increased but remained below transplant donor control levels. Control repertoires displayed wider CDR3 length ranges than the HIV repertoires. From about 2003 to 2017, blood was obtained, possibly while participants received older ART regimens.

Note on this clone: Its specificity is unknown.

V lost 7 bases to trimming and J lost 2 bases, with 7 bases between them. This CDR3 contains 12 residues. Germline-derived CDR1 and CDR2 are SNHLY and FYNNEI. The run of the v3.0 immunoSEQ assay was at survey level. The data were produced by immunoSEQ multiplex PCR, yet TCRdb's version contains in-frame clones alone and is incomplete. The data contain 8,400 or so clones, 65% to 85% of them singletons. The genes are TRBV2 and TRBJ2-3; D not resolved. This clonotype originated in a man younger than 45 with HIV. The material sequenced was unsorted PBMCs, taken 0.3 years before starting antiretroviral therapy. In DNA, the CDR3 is TGTGCCAGCAATCTCCTCACAGATACGCAGTATTTT. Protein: CASNLLTDTQYF. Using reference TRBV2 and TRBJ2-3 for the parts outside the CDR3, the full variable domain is EPEVTQTPSHQVTQMGQEVILRCVPISNHLYFYWYRQILGQKVEFLVSFYNNEISEKSEIFDDQFSVERPDGSNFTLKIRSTKLEDSAMYFCASNLLTDTQYFGPGTRLTVL.